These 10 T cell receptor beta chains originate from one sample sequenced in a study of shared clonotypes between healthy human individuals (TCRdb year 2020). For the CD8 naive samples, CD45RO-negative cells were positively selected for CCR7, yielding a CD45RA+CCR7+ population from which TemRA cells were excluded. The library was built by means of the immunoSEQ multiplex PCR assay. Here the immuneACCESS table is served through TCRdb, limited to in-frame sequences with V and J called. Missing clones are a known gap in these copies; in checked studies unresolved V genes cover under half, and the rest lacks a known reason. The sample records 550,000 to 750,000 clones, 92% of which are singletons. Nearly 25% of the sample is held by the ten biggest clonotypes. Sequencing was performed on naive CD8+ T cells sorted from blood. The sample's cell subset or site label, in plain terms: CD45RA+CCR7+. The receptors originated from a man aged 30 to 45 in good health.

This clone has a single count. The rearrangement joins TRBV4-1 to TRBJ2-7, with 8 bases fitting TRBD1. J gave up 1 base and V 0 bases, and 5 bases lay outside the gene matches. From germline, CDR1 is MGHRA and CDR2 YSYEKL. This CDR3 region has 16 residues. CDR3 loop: CASSQDRGLGSYEQYF. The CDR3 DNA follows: TGCGCCAGCAGCCAAGACAGGGGGCTTGGATCCTACGAGCAGTACTTC.

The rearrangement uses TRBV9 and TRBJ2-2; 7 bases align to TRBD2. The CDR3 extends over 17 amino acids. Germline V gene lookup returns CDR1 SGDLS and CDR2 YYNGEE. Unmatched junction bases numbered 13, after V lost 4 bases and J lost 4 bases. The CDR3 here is CASSTRAGGRGTGELFF. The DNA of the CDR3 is TGTGCCAGCAGCACCCGAGCTGGCGGGAGAGGCACCGGGGAGCTGTTTTTT.

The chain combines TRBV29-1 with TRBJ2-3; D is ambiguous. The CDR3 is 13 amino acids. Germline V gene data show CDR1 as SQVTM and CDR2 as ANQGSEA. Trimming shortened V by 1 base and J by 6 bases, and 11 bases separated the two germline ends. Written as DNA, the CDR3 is TGCAGCGTTGAAGGACACACTTTGGATACGCAGTATTTT. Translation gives CSVEGHTLDTQYF.

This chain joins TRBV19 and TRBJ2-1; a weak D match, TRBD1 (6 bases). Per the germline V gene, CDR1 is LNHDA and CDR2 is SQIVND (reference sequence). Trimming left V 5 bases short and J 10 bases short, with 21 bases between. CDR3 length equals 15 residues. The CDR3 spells CASSHRSSGVREQFF. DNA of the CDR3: TGTGCCAGTAGTCATCGGTCGTCAGGGGTTAGAGAGCAGTTCTTC.

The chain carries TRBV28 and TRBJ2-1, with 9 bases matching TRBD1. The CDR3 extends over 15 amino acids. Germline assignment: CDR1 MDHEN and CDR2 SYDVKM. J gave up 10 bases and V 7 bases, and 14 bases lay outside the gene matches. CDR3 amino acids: CASNGRDRVGEEQFF. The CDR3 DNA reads TGTGCCAGCAATGGACGGGACAGGGTTGGGGAGGAGCAGTTCTTC.

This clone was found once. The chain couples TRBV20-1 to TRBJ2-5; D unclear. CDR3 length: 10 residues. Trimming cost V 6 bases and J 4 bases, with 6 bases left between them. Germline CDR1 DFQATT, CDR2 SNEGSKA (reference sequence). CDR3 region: CSAHSETQYF. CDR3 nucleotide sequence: TGCAGTGCACACTCAGAGACCCAGTACTTC.

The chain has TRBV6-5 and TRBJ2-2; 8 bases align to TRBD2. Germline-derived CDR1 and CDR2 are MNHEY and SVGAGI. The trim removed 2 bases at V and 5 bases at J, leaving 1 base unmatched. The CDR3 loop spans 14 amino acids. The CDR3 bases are TGTGCCAGCAGTTACGTAGCGGGGACCGGGGAGCTGTTTTTT. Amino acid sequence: CASSYVAGTGELFF.

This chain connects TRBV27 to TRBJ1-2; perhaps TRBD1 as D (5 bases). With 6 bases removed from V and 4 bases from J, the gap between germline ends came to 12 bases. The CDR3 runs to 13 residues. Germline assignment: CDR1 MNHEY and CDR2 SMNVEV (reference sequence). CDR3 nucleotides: TGTGCCAGCAGCCGCGGGGGGGGCTATGGCTACACCTTC. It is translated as CASSRGGGYGYTF.

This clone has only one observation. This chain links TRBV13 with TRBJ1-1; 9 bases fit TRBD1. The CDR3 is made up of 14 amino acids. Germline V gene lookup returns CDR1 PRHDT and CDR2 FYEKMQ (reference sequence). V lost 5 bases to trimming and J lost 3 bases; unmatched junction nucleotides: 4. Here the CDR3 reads CASSPRTGDTEAFF. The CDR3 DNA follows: TGTGCCAGCAGCCCTCGGACAGGGGACACTGAAGCTTTCTTT.

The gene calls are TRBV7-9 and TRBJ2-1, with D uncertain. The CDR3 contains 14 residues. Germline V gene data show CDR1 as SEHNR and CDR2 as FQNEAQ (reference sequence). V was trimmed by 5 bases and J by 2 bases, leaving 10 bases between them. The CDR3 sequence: CASSPLRTYNEQFF. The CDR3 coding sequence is TGTGCCAGCAGCCCACTGCGAACCTACAATGAGCAGTTCTTC.